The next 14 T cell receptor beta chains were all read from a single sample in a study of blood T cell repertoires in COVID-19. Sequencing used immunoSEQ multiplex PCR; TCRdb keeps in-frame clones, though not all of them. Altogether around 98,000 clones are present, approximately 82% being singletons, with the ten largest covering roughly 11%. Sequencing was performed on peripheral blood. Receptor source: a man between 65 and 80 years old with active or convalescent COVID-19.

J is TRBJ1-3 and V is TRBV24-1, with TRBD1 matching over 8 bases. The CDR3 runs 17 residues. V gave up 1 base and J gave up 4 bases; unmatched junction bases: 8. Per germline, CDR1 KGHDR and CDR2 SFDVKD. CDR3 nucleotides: TGTGCCACCAGTGATTTTAAGGACAGGGCGTTCGGAAACACCATATATTTT. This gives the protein CATSDFKDRAFGNTIYF.

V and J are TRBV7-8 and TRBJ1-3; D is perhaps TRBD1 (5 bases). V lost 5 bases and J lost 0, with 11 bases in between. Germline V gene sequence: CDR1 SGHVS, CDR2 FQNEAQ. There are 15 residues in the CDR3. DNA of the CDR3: TGTGCCAGCAGCCCTCAGGGCGGCTCTGGAAACACCATATATTTT. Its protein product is CASSPQGGSGNTIYF.

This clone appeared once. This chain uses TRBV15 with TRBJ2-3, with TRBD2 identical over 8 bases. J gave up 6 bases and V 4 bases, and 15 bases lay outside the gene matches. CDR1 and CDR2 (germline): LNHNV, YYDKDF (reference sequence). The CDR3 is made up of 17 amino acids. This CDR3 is CATSTPTRAGGMDTQYF. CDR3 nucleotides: TGTGCCACCAGCACCCCCACCCGGGCGGGGGGAATGGATACGCAGTATTTT.

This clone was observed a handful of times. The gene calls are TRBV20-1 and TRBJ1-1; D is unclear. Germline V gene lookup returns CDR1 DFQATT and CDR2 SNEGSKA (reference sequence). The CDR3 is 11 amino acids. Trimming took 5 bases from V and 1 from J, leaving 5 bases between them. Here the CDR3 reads CSAFKNTEAFF. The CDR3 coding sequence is TGCAGTGCTTTCAAGAACACTGAAGCTTTCTTT.

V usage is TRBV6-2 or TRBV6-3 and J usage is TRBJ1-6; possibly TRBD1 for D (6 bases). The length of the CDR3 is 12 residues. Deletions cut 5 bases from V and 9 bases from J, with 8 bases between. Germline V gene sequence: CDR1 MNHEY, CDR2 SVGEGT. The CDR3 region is CASSLGGSPLHF. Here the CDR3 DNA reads TGTGCCAGCAGTCTAGGGGGTTCACCCCTCCACTTT.

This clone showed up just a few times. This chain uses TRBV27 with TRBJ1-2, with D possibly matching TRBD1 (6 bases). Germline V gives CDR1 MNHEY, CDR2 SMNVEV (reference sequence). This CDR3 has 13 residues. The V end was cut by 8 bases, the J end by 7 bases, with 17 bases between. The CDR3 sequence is CASGRGVIGGYTF. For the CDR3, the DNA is TGTGCCAGCGGGAGGGGGGTAATCGGTGGCTACACCTTC.

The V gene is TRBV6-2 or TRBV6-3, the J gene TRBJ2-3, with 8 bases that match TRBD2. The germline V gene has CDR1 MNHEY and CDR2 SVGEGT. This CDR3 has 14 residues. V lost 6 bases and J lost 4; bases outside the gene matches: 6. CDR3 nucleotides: TGTGCCAGCAGCGATCGGGGGGGGCCAGATACGCAGTATTTT. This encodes CASSDRGGPDTQYF.

The CDR3 spells CASTSGTANTGELFF. The CDR3 DNA is TGTGCCAGTACCTCCGGGACTGCGAACACCGGGGAGCTGTTTTTT. The chain carries TRBV19 and TRBJ2-2; possibly TRBD2 for D (6 bases). V was clipped by 7 bases and J by 0 bases, with 12 bases between them. This CDR3 region has 15 residues. CDR1 is LNHDA, CDR2 SQIVND, per germline (reference sequence). The entire variable domain, with the rest obtained from reference TRBV19 and TRBJ2-2, is as follows: DGGITQSPKYLFRKEGQNVTLSCEQNLNHDAMYWYRQDPGQGLRLIYYSQIVNDFQKGDIAEGYSVSREKKESFPLTVTSAQKNPTAFYLCASTSGTANTGELFFGEGSRLTVL.

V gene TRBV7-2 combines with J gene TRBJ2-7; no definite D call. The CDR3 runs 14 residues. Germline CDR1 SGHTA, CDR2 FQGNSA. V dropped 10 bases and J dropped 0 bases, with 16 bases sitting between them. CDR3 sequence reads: CATQVGSLSYEQYF. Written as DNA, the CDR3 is TGTGCCACCCAGGTCGGCTCTCTCTCCTACGAGCAGTACTTC. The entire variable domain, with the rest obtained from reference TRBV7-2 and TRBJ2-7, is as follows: GAGVSQSPSNKVTEKGKDVELRCDPISGHTALYWYRQSLGQGLEFLIYFQGNSAPDKSGLPSDRFSAERTGGSVSTLTIQRTQQEDSAVYLCATQVGSLSYEQYFGPGTRLTVT.

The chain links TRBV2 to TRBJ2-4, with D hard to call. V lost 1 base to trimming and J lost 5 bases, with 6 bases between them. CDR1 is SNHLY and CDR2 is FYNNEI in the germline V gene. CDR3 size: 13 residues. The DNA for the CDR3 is TGTGCCAGCAGTGAAGACGGAGAAAACATTCAGTACTTC. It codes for CASSEDGENIQYF.

The CDR3 nucleotides are TGTGCCATCAGTGAGACCTTTGACAGACCTGAAGCTTTCTTT. Translated: CAISETFDRPEAFF. The rearrangement joins TRBV10-3 to TRBJ1-1; the D gene is possibly TRBD1 (5 bases). Trimming shortened V by 2 bases and J by 6 bases, and 13 bases separated the two germline ends. Germline CDR1 ENHRY, CDR2 SYGVKD. The length of the CDR3 is 14 residues.

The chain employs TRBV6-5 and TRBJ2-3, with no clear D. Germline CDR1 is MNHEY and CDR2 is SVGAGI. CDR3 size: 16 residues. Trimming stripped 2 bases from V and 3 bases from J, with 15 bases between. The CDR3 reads CASSYGQARGTDTQYF. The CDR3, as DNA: TGTGCCAGCAGTTACGGGCAGGCCCGTGGAACAGATACGCAGTATTTT.

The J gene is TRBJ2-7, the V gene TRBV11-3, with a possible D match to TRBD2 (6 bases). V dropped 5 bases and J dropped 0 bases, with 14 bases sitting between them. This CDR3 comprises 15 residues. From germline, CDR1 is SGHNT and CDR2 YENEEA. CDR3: CASSHPAGSSYEQYF. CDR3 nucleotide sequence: TGTGCCAGCAGCCACCCGGCGGGGAGCTCCTACGAGCAGTACTTC.

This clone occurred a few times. The DNA of the CDR3 is TGTGCCAGTAGTATAGGTGCCGTCAGGCTGGGCTACACCTTC. Amino acid sequence: CASSIGAVRLGYTF. The V and J genes are TRBV19 and TRBJ1-2; D not certain. The V end was cut by 1 base, the J end by 8 bases, with 14 bases between. The CDR3 covers 14 residues. The germline V gene encodes CDR1 LNHDA and CDR2 SQIVND (reference sequence).